The 19 T cell receptor beta chains listed next were all sequenced from one sample in a study of T cell responses to AZD1222 COVID-19 vaccine. Measured with immunoSEQ multiplex PCR; TCRdb has only the in-frame clones, and not every one. This table holds 100,000 to 120,000 clones, about 81% found once. The sample consisted of peripheral blood, taken on day 0 of AZD1222 vaccination. The receptors shown here come from an adult in good health.

The chain carries TRBV5-1 and TRBJ2-2; possibly TRBD1 for D (6 bases). Trimming left V 7 bases short and J 1 base short, with 14 bases between. This CDR3 region has 15 residues. Germline V gives CDR1 SGHRS, CDR2 YFSETQ. CDR3 nucleotides: TGCGCCAGCGGGGGAGACAGGTTGAACACCGGGGAGCTGTTTTTT. Amino acid sequence: CASGGDRLNTGELFF.

The rearrangement joins TRBV5-1 to TRBJ2-1; 9 bases agree with TRBD1. The CDR3 spans 14 residues. Germline lookup yields CDR1 SGHRS and CDR2 YFSETQ. V lost 4 bases, J lost 7 bases, and 6 bases stayed unmatched. The CDR3 region is CASSPGQGGNEQFF. CDR3 DNA sequence: TGCGCCAGCAGCCCGGGACAGGGAGGGAATGAGCAGTTCTTC.

The V call is TRBV30, the J call TRBJ1-1; D call uncertain. V lost 3 bases and J 0 bases, leaving 8 bases between the germline ends. The germline V gene has CDR1 GTSNPN and CDR2 SVGIG (reference sequence). The CDR3 loop spans 13 amino acids. The CDR3 region has the DNA TGTGCCTGGAGAGTTACAGTGAACACTGAAGCTTTCTTT. It translates to CAWRVTVNTEAFF.

The chain carries TRBV4-3 and TRBJ2-5; 13 bases are a match to TRBD2. V was clipped by 0 bases and J by 6 bases; unmatched bases: 10. In germline, CDR1 is LGHNA, CDR2 YSLEER. The CDR3 is 18 amino acids. DNA of the CDR3: TGCGCCAGCAGCCAAGATCTTGGGACTAGCGGGGAGGGGAAGACCCAGTACTTC. This codes for CASSQDLGTSGEGKTQYF.

V is TRBV2 and J is TRBJ2-5, with 8 bases that match TRBD2. Trimming cost V 5 bases and J 1 base; bases outside gene matches: 6. Germline CDR1 and CDR2: SNHLY and FYNNEI. This CDR3 spans 15 amino acids. The CDR3 DNA sequence: TGTGCCAGCAGTACGGGAGGGGGGGGCCAAGAGACCCAGTACTTC. Translation: CASSTGGGGQETQYF.

This clone occurred a few times. This sequence joins TRBV9 and TRBJ1-1, with D hard to call. Germline CDR1 reads SGDLS; CDR2 reads YYNGEE. This CDR3 is 17 amino acids long. The V end lost 1 base, the J end lost 2 bases, and 18 bases lay between the germline ends. The CDR3 loop reads CASSVNPLVRANTEAFF. DNA of the CDR3: TGTGCCAGCAGCGTAAACCCTCTGGTCAGAGCAAACACTGAAGCTTTCTTT.

The gene calls are TRBV12-3 or TRBV12-4 and TRBJ1-4, with 7 bases identical to TRBD1. The CDR3 extends over 12 amino acids. Trimming cost V 5 bases and J 8 bases; bases outside gene matches: 2. CDR3 amino acids: CASSRTGEKLFF. The CDR3 DNA is TGTGCCAGCAGTCGGACAGGAGAAAAACTGTTTTTT.

The chain joins TRBV6-6 to TRBJ2-7; TRBD2 matches at 10 bases. The J segment lost 5 bases and the V segment lost 9 bases, leaving 10 bases of the junction unmatched. Germline V CDR1 and CDR2: MNHNY, SVGAGI (reference sequence). The CDR3 sequence is 14 residues long. CDR3: CARESGRAYNEQYF. The CDR3 DNA sequence: TGTGCCAGGGAGAGCGGGAGGGCCTATAACGAGCAGTACTTC.

The chain links TRBV11-2 to TRBJ1-2; D perhaps matches TRBD1 (5 bases). Germline CDR1 is SGHAT and CDR2 is FQNNGV. Trimming took off 3 bases at V and 1 base at J, with 12 bases between the two ends. The CDR3 is made up of 15 amino acids. This CDR3 is CASSLGRSLNYGYTF. As DNA, the CDR3 is TGTGCCAGCAGCTTGGGGCGCAGCCTTAACTATGGCTACACCTTC.

On this clone: The sample holds other DNA sequences that translate to the same CDR3. CDR3 bases: TGTGCCAGTAGTCGGGGCCGGGGCATGAACACTGAAGCTTTCTTT. Protein product: CASSRGRGMNTEAFF. V gene TRBV19 combines with J gene TRBJ1-1, with D tentatively TRBD1 (5 bases). CDR3 length: 15 residues. The V end was cut by 5 bases, the J end by 0 bases, with 13 bases between. Germline V CDR1 and CDR2: LNHDA, SQIVND (reference sequence).

This clone was recorded once. CDR3 DNA sequence: TGTGCCACCAGCAGAGACCGGACAGGGGGCTCGCGGGAGCTGTTTTTT. The encoded protein is CATSRDRTGGSRELFF. This sequence joins TRBV15 and TRBJ2-2; 11 positions match TRBD1. The ends lost 0 bases at V and 9 bases at J; junction bases unmatched: 6. Germline CDR1 LNHNV, CDR2 YYDKDF (reference sequence). The length of the CDR3 is 16 residues.

This sequence joins TRBV28 and TRBJ1-1; possibly TRBD1 for D (5 bases). The germline V gene encodes CDR1 MDHEN and CDR2 SYDVKM. The CDR3 sequence is 16 residues long. The V gene lost 3 bases and the J gene lost 3 bases, with 17 bases spanning the gap. This chain's CDR3 is CASSFPPRAGDTEAFF. The CDR3, as DNA: TGTGCCAGCAGTTTCCCCCCCAGGGCTGGTGACACTGAAGCTTTCTTT. The entire variable domain, with the rest obtained from reference TRBV28 and TRBJ1-1, is as follows: DVKVTQSSRYLVKRTGEKVFLECVQDMDHENMFWYRQDPGLGLRLIYFSYDVKMKEKGDIPEGYSVSREKKERFSLILESASTNQTSMYLCASSFPPRAGDTEAFFGQGTRLTVV.

This clone appeared a single time. The chain links TRBV5-5 to TRBJ1-2, with D tentatively TRBD1 (5 bases). CDR1 is SGHKS and CDR2 is YYEKEE in the germline V gene (reference sequence). V was pared by 2 bases and J by 5 bases, with 13 bases between. This CDR3 has 14 amino acids. The chain's CDR3 is CASSFREQVYGYTF. Written as DNA, the CDR3 is TGTGCCAGCAGCTTTCGGGAACAGGTGTATGGCTACACCTTC.

Only a few counts were recorded for this clone. The chain carries TRBV5-1 and TRBJ2-7; D is unclear. Trimming stripped 0 bases from V and 3 bases from J, with 7 bases between. The germline gives CDR1 SGHRS, CDR2 YFSETQ. The CDR3 is 13 amino acids. The CDR3 DNA follows: TGCGCCAGCAGCTTGGGTGGAGACTACGAGCAGTACTTC. Translating it yields CASSLGGDYEQYF. Complete variable domain (other parts from reference TRBV5-1 and TRBJ2-7): KAGVTQTPRYLIKTRGQQVTLSCSPISGHRSVSWYQQTPGQGLQFLFEYFSETQRNKGNFPGRFSGRQFSNSRSEMNVSTLELGDSALYLCASSLGGDYEQYFGPGTRLTVT.

CDR3 loop: CSVEDLSRGFYNEQFF. The CDR3 DNA sequence: TGCAGCGTTGAAGATCTTAGTCGGGGGTTCTACAATGAGCAGTTCTTC. V usage is TRBV29-1 and J usage is TRBJ2-1; possibly TRBD2 for D (6 bases). The germline CDR1 and CDR2 sequences are SQVTM and ANQGSEA. V lost 0 bases to trimming and J lost 3 bases, with 15 bases between them. This CDR3 is built from 16 residues.

V is TRBV28 and J is TRBJ1-4; D is undetermined. The CDR3 is 14 amino acids. Germline V gene lookup returns CDR1 MDHEN and CDR2 SYDVKM. V was clipped by 3 bases and J by 3 bases, with 8 bases between them. CDR3 DNA sequence: TGTGCCAGCAGTTTCTTGGGGTCTAATGAAAAACTGTTTTTT. It encodes CASSFLGSNEKLFF.

The CDR3 is CASSFRALNFRGPGTEAFF. CDR3 DNA sequence: TGTGCCAGCAGCTTTAGGGCCCTAAATTTCAGGGGGCCGGGTACTGAAGCTTTCTTT. This chain joins TRBV7-2 and TRBJ1-1; 8 positions match TRBD1. In germline, CDR1 is SGHTA, CDR2 FQGNSA. J gave up 5 bases and V 3 bases, and 20 bases lay outside the gene matches. This CDR3 comprises 19 residues.

The V call is TRBV24-1, the J call TRBJ1-2; the D is unclear. Trimming removed 2 bases at V and 0 bases at J, with 9 bases between. CDR3 size: 15 residues. Per the germline V gene, CDR1 is KGHDR and CDR2 is SFDVKD. CDR3 in DNA: TGTGCCACCAGTGATTCGAGAACAGCTAACTATGGCTACACCTTC. Amino acid sequence: CATSDSRTANYGYTF.

This clone was observed a single time. The genes are TRBV6-5 and TRBJ2-7, with 9 nucleotides matching TRBD2. The trim removed 0 bases at V and 3 bases at J, leaving 6 bases unmatched. This CDR3 comprises 16 residues. The V gene's germline CDR1 is MNHEY and CDR2 SVGAGI. CDR3 protein: CASSYSISSGIYEQYF. The CDR3 nucleotides are TGTGCCAGCAGTTACTCGATATCTAGCGGGATCTACGAGCAGTACTTC.